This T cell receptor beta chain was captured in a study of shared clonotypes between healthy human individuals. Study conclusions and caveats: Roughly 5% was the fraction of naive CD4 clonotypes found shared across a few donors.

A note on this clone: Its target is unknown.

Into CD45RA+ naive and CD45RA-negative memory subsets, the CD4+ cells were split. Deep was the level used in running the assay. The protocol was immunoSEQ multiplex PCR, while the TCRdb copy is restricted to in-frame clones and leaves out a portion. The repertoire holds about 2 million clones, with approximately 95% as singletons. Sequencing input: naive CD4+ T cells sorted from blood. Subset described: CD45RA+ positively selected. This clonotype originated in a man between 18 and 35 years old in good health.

The CDR3 nucleotides are TGTGCCAGCAGCTCGACCCGGACTAGCGCCCACGAGCAGTACTTC. Translated: CASSSTRTSAHEQYF. The chain carries TRBV7-2 and TRBJ2-7; TRBD2 aligns across 9 bases. With V trimmed by 4 bases and J by 5 bases, 9 bases remained unmatched. The CDR3 sequence is 15 residues long. Germline CDR1 reads SGHTA; CDR2 reads FQGNSA.